The 27 T cell receptor beta chains reported below all come from one sample, sequenced in a study of blood T cell repertoires in COVID-19. Sequencing was performed with immunoSEQ multiplex PCR; in TCRdb, only in-frame clones are kept and a portion is missing. Among approximately 160,000 clones listed, about three quarters were seen once. The material sequenced was peripheral blood. These receptors originate from a man in his 60s with acute or convalescent COVID-19.

V gene TRBV28 combines with J gene TRBJ2-7; 7 bases agree with TRBD1. Germline CDR1 reads MDHEN; CDR2 reads SYDVKM. Germline trimming cut 1 base from V and 0 bases from J; bases unmatched to any gene: 0. CDR3 length: 14 amino acids. The CDR3 is CASSLSGGSYEQYF. The CDR3 DNA follows: TGTGCCAGCAGTTTATCAGGGGGCTCCTACGAGCAGTACTTC. The full variable domain, in which reference TRBV28 and TRBJ2-7 provide the parts outside the CDR3, is DVKVTQSSRYLVKRTGEKVFLECVQDMDHENMFWYRQDPGLGLRLIYFSYDVKMKEKGDIPEGYSVSREKKERFSLILESASTNQTSMYLCASSLSGGSYEQYFGPGTRLTVT.

The chain uses TRBV9 and TRBJ1-1; unclear D gene. The CDR3 runs 13 residues. V lost 2 bases to trimming and J lost 1 base, with 6 bases between them. CDR1 is SGDLS and CDR2 is YYNGEE in the germline V gene. The CDR3 spells CASSVLQNTEAFF. The CDR3 DNA sequence: TGTGCCAGCAGCGTGTTACAGAACACTGAAGCTTTCTTT.

V and J are TRBV19 and TRBJ1-2; 9 positions agree with TRBD1. The CDR3 has 14 amino acids. CDR1 and CDR2 (germline): LNHDA, SQIVND (reference sequence). V dropped 6 bases and J dropped 6; count of bases not matched to a gene: 8. CDR3 residues: CASSLLWTGDGYTF. The CDR3 nucleotides read TGTGCCAGTAGCCTATTGTGGACAGGGGATGGCTACACCTTC.

The chain couples TRBV6-2 or TRBV6-3 to TRBJ1-6; D is undetermined. The germline V gene has CDR1 MNHEY and CDR2 SVGEGT. Trimming left V 3 bases short and J 6 bases short, with 9 bases between. CDR3 length: 14 amino acids. CDR3 coding DNA: TGTGCCAGCAGTTATCAAGCGACTAATTCACCCCTCCACTTT. Its translation is CASSYQATNSPLHF.

The chain employs TRBV6-2 or TRBV6-3 and TRBJ1-5, with D possibly being TRBD1 (6 bases). The CDR3 has 14 amino acids. With 5 bases removed from V and 4 bases from J, the gap between germline ends came to 12 bases. The germline gives CDR1 MNHEY, CDR2 SVGEGT. The chain's CDR3 is CASSNGQPNQPQHF. The CDR3 DNA follows: TGTGCCAGCAGTAACGGACAGCCGAATCAGCCCCAGCATTTT.

CDR3 protein: CASSSLTVEAFF. The CDR3 DNA reads as TGTGCCAGTAGTTCCTTGACAGTCGAAGCTTTCTTT. The gene calls are TRBV19 and TRBJ1-1; tentatively, D is TRBD1 (5 bases). This CDR3 comprises 12 residues. In germline, CDR1 is LNHDA, CDR2 SQIVND (reference sequence). V gave up 5 bases and J gave up 8 bases, with 12 bases separating them. Drawing the rest from reference TRBV19 and TRBJ1-1, the complete variable domain is DGGITQSPKYLFRKEGQNVTLSCEQNLNHDAMYWYRQDPGQGLRLIYYSQIVNDFQKGDIAEGYSVSREKKESFPLTVTSAQKNPTAFYLCASSSLTVEAFFGQGTRLTVV.

The chain couples TRBV4-1 to TRBJ2-1; D may be TRBD1 (6 bases). The germline CDR1 and CDR2 sequences are MGHRA and YSYEKL. The CDR3 totals 15 residues. V was cut by 2 bases and J by 0 bases, with 8 bases left in between. CDR3 in DNA: TGCGCCAGCAGCCAATCAGGGGTCTCCTACAATGAGCAGTTCTTC. Its translation is CASSQSGVSYNEQFF.

In its sample, this clone was seen once. Other DNA sequences in this sample translate to the same CDR3. The chain couples TRBV20-1 to TRBJ2-7; D gene ambiguous. Trimming took 6 bases from V and 5 from J, leaving 11 bases between them. CDR3 length: 11 amino acids. CDR1 is DFQATT, CDR2 SNEGSKA, per germline (reference sequence). The CDR3 region is CSAKSGHEQYF. DNA for the CDR3: TGCAGTGCGAAGTCAGGCCACGAGCAGTACTTC.

This sequence joins TRBV5-6 and TRBJ1-2; D is undetermined. Trimming took off 0 bases at V and 4 bases at J, with 13 bases between the two ends. The CDR3 is 15 amino acids. Germline V gene data show CDR1 as SGHDT and CDR2 as YYEEEE. The CDR3 DNA sequence: TGTGCCAGCAGCTTGGTAGCCCTAAACCTCTATGGCTACACCTTC. Translating it yields CASSLVALNLYGYTF.

This clone was counted once. The chain recombines TRBV15 with TRBJ1-5; possible D gene TRBD1, 5 bases. V was trimmed by 5 bases and J by 7 bases, leaving 21 bases between them. CDR3 length: 16 residues. Germline V gene lookup returns CDR1 LNHNV and CDR2 YYDKDF (reference sequence). The CDR3 protein is CATSPMAGQGGQPQHF. The CDR3 DNA sequence: TGTGCCACCAGCCCTATGGCAGGGCAAGGAGGGCAGCCCCAGCATTTT.

The chain uses TRBV11-2 and TRBJ1-3, with D possibly TRBD1 on 5 matching bases. The CDR3 length is 16 residues. Trimming took off 5 bases at V and 1 base at J, with 15 bases between the two ends. Germline CDR1 reads SGHAT; CDR2 reads FQNNGV. CDR3 region: CASSRLPGVSGNTIYF. The DNA of the CDR3 is TGTGCCAGCAGCCGATTACCGGGGGTATCTGGAAACACCATATATTTT.

This clone was seen more than once but under ten times. V gene TRBV6-6 combines with J gene TRBJ1-3; a possible D gene is TRBD1 (6 bases). The germline gives CDR1 MNHNY, CDR2 SVGAGI (reference sequence). The CDR3 is 14 amino acids. Deletions cut 7 bases from V and 0 bases from J, with 10 bases between. In DNA form, the CDR3 reads TGTGCCAGCACCATACAGGGCTCTGGAAACACCATATATTTT. It specifies CASTIQGSGNTIYF.

The V gene is TRBV11-2, the J gene TRBJ2-1; D call uncertain. The CDR3 sequence is 16 residues long. V gave up 0 bases and J gave up 4 bases, with 13 bases separating them. Germline CDR1 reads SGHAT; CDR2 reads FQNNGV. CDR3 sequence (DNA): TGTGCCAGCAGCTTAGATCCCACACCGTTATACAATGAGCAGTTCTTC. Its translation is CASSLDPTPLYNEQFF. Supplemented by reference TRBV11-2 and TRBJ2-1, the full variable domain reads EAGVAQSPRYKIIEKRQSVAFWCNPISGHATLYWYQQILGQGPKLLIQFQNNGVVDDSQLPKDRFSAERLKGVDSTLKIQPAKLEDSAVYLCASSLDPTPLYNEQFFGPGTRLTVL.

This clone was seen only once. The chain recombines TRBV9 with TRBJ2-3, with a weak D call TRBD1 (5 bases). Trimming removed 0 bases from V and 1 base from J, with 12 bases in between. In germline, CDR1 is SGDLS, CDR2 YYNGEE. The CDR3 runs 16 residues. The CDR3, as DNA: TGTGCCAGCAGCGTAGAAGGTGGGGCTGGCACAGATACGCAGTATTTT. Its translation: CASSVEGGAGTDTQYF.

This clone appeared once. The V call is TRBV6-5, the J call TRBJ1-2; perhaps TRBD1 as D (5 bases). Germline-derived CDR1 and CDR2 are MNHEY and SVGAGI. This CDR3 spans 15 amino acids. V was pared by 6 bases and J by 4 bases, with 18 bases between. CDR3 amino acids: CASRDGTVGGYGYTF. The CDR3 nucleotides are TGTGCCAGCAGAGACGGGACTGTGGGGGGCTATGGCTACACCTTC.

The chain couples TRBV12-5 to TRBJ2-3, with a weak D call TRBD1 (5 bases). Trimming removed 6 bases from V and 4 bases from J, with 14 bases in between. This CDR3 contains 14 residues. Germline CDR1 and CDR2: LGHNT and FRNRAP. The DNA of the CDR3 is TGTGCTAGTGGACACCCGACAGACCCAGATACGCAGTATTTT. Its translation is CASGHPTDPDTQYF.

The table lists this clone with a few counts. The CDR3 bases are TGCGCCAGCAGCCAGGGACAGGGAGTCTATAATTCACCCCTCCACTTT. Translation gives CASSQGQGVYNSPLHF. This rearrangement joins TRBV4-1 to TRBJ1-6, with TRBD1 matching 9 bases. The germline V gene encodes CDR1 MGHRA and CDR2 YSYEKL. This CDR3 comprises 16 residues. After removal of 3 bases from V and 3 bases from J, the junction contained 3 bases not matched to a gene.

A single count supports this clone. This rearrangement joins TRBV11-3 to TRBJ1-6, with D uncertain. The CDR3 has 15 amino acids. V was clipped by 0 bases and J by 0 bases, with 3 bases between them. Per germline, CDR1 SGHNT and CDR2 YENEEA. The CDR3 nucleotides read TGTGCCAGCAGCTTAGACAGCTCCTATAATTCACCCCTCCACTTT. Amino acid sequence: CASSLDSSYNSPLHF.

The chain employs TRBV7-9 and TRBJ2-1, with TRBD2 identical over 9 bases. The V segment lost 2 bases and the J segment 2 bases; nucleotides outside the gene matches: 1. Looked up from germline, CDR1 is SEHNR and CDR2 is FQNEAQ (reference sequence). This CDR3 spans 15 amino acids. The CDR3 here is CASSLKRGAYNEQFF. CDR3 nucleotide sequence: TGTGCCAGCAGCTTAAAGCGGGGGGCCTACAATGAGCAGTTCTTC.

Concerning this clone: One end of the junction fails to match germline, which may point to a read error. This rearrangement joins TRBV7-7 to TRBJ2-5, with D maybe TRBD2 (6 bases). The germline gives CDR1 SSHAT, CDR2 FNYEAQ (reference sequence). The CDR3 has 17 amino acids. CDR3 in amino acids: CASSLNSAGLSRETQYF. The CDR3 DNA is TGTGCTAGCAGCTTAAATAGTGCGGGACTCAGTAGGGAGACCCAGTACTTC.

In its sample, this clone was seen once. The chain employs TRBV7-2 and TRBJ2-5; 7 bases map to TRBD1. J was trimmed by 1 base and V by 5 bases; bases with no gene match: 16. Germline lookup yields CDR1 SGHTA and CDR2 FQGNSA. The CDR3 covers 18 residues. The DNA of the CDR3 is TGTGCCAGCAGCCCCCGATACAGGGGCAGAACTCGCCAAGAGACCCAGTACTTC. Protein: CASSPRYRGRTRQETQYF.

In nucleotides, the CDR3 is TGTGCCAGCAGCTTGGCCGGACAGGATGGCTACACCTTC. Translating gives CASSLAGQDGYTF. This rearrangement joins TRBV5-6 to TRBJ1-2, with 7 bases fitting TRBD1. V trimming: 0 bases; J trimming: 6 bases; junction bases outside the gene matches: 2. Germline V gene data show CDR1 as SGHDT and CDR2 as YYEEEE. The CDR3 spans 13 residues.

This chain links TRBV5-5 with TRBJ2-3; 13 bases match TRBD2. V was clipped by 2 bases and J by 1 base; unmatched bases: 7. Germline V CDR1 and CDR2: SGHKS, YYEKEE (reference sequence). The length of the CDR3 is 18 residues. The CDR3 DNA follows: TGTGCCAGCAGCTTATCACTAGCGGGGGGGCTTGGCACAGATACGCAGTATTTT. Protein: CASSLSLAGGLGTDTQYF.

The table lists this clone with a count of one. The chain is built from TRBV5-1 and TRBJ2-1; 14 bases are shared with TRBD2. CDR1 is SGHRS and CDR2 is YFSETQ in the germline V gene. The ends lost 4 bases at V and 7 bases at J; junction bases unmatched: 7. This CDR3 has 16 residues. The CDR3 DNA follows: TGCGCCAGCAGCCCACCGGGACTAGCGGGGGCTAATGAGCAGTTCTTC. Residues: CASSPPGLAGANEQFF.

The chain links TRBV2 to TRBJ2-4, with 11 bases fitting TRBD1. The J segment lost 6 bases and the V segment lost 6 bases, leaving 7 bases of the junction unmatched. The germline V gene encodes CDR1 SNHLY and CDR2 FYNNEI. This CDR3 is built from 15 residues. The CDR3 DNA reads as TGTGCCAGCAGCGGGACAGGGGGAAGAGGAAACATTCAGTACTTC. Protein product: CASSGTGGRGNIQYF.

This chain uses TRBV6-1 with TRBJ2-6, with D perhaps matching TRBD2 (6 bases). The CDR3 covers 17 residues. V lost 3 bases and J 0 bases, leaving 12 bases between the germline ends. Germline V CDR1 and CDR2: MNHNS, SASEGT. The CDR3 reads CASSDGRGSSGANVLTF. The CDR3 nucleotides read TGTGCCAGCAGTGATGGCCGGGGGAGCTCTGGGGCCAACGTCCTGACTTTC.

V gene TRBV28 combines with J gene TRBJ2-2, with 8 positions matching TRBD1. Per germline, CDR1 MDHEN and CDR2 SYDVKM. Trimming at V came to 5 bases and at J to 3 bases, leaving 5 bases not matched to a gene. This CDR3 contains 15 residues. The CDR3 region has the DNA TGTGCCAGCAGTATATTGGACAGGGACACCGGGGAGCTGTTTTTT. It specifies CASSILDRDTGELFF.